This T cell receptor (beta chain) was sequenced in a study of CD8 T cells in ankylosing spondylitis. Study-level results: Apparently characteristic of ankylosing spondylitis blood was a TCR beta motif (about eight highly homologous variants). Some motif variants were previously reported in reactive arthritis synovial fluid and blood. Significant enrichment of disease-linked clones was reported in matched ankylosing spondylitis synovial fluid.

In regard to this clonotype: Its target is unknown. A much more abundant neighbour one base away suggests this may be a read error.

For TCR beta, libraries came from quantitative 5'-RACE with molecular barcodes. TCRdb used MiXCR to reprocess the 5' RACE reads, holding one entry per CDR3 protein. The data contain about 500,000 distinct CDR3 sequences, roughly 5.2% of them singletons. The receptor comes from a male donor with ankylosing spondylitis. Sequences were obtained from blood, either unsorted or a sorted T cell fraction (not recorded which).

The CDR3 DNA sequence: TGTGCCAGCAGCTTAAGGCCAGCCTCTGGAAACACCATAAATTTT. This gives the protein CASSLRPASGNTINF. The rearrangement uses TRBV7-9 and TRBJ1-3; D unclear. The CDR3 runs to 15 residues. CDR1 SEHNR and CDR2 FQNEAQ come from the germline V gene (reference sequence).